The sequence of this TCR beta chain was determined in a study of blood T cell repertoires in COVID-19. Study summary: PBMCs, B-cell-depleted T cells, or T cells provided the cDNA or gDNA that made up the material.

The protocol was immunoSEQ multiplex PCR, while the TCRdb copy is restricted to in-frame clones and leaves out a portion. The sample contains about 190,000 clones, roughly 84% of which appear only once. Germline V gene sequence: CDR1 GTSNPN, CDR2 SVGIG (reference sequence). Trimming cost V 0 bases and J 2 bases, with 20 bases left between them. The CDR3 is made up of 18 amino acids. The chain couples TRBV30 to TRBJ1-5; no clear D gene. This clonotype was sampled from a woman aged 40 to 50 who had recovered from COVID-19. The sequenced sample was peripheral blood. The CDR3 loop is CAWSVRSPSLPGNQPQHF. The DNA for the CDR3 is TGTGCCTGGAGTGTACGTTCCCCGAGTCTCCCCGGCAATCAGCCCCAGCATTTT. Filled out from reference TRBV30 and TRBJ1-5, the complete variable domain reads SQTIHQWPATLVQPVGSPLSLECTVEGTSNPNLYWYRQAAGRGLQLLFYSVGIGQISSEVPQNLSASRPQDRQFILSSKKLLLSDSGFYLCAWSVRSPSLPGNQPQHFGDGTRLSIL.